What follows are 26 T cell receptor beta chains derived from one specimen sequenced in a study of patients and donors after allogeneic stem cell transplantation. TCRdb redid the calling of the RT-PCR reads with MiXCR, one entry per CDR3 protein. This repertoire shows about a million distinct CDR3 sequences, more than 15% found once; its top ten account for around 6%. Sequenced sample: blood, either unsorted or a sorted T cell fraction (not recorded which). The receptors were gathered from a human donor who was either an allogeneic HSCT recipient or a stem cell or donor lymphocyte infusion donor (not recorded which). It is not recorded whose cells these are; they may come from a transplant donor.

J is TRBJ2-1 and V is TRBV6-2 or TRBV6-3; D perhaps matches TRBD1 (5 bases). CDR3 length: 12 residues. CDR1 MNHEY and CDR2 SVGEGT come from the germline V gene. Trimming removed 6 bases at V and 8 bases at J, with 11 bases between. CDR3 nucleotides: TGTGCCAGCAGCCAGGGCACATATGAGCAGTTCTTC. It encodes CASSQGTYEQFF.

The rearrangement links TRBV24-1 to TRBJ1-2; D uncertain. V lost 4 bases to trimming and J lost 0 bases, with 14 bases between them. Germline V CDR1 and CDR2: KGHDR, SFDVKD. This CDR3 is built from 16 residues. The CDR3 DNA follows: TGTGCCACCAGTGACCAGCGAAGTGGGGCTAACTATGGCTACACCTTC. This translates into CATSDQRSGANYGYTF.

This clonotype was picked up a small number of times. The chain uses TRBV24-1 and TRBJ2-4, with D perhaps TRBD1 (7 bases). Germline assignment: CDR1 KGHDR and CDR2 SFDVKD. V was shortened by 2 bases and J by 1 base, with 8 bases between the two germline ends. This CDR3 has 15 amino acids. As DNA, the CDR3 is TGTGCCACCAGTGATTCAGGGGGGGCCAAAAACATTCAGTACTTC. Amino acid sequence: CATSDSGGAKNIQYF.

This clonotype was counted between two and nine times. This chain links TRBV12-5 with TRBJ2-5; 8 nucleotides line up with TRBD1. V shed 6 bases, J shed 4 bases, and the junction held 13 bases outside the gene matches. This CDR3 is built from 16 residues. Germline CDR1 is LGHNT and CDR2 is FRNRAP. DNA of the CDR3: TGTGCTAGTGGCAGGTTCCCGGACAGGGCCCTAGAGACCCAGTACTTC. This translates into CASGRFPDRALETQYF.

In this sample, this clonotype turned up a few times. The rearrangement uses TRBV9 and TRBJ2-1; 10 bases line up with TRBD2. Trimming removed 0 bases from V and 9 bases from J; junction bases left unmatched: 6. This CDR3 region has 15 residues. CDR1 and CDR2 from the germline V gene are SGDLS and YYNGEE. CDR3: CASSVGSGRSAEQFF. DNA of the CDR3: TGTGCCAGCAGCGTAGGTAGCGGGAGGTCCGCTGAGCAGTTCTTC. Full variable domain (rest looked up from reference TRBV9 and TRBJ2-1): DSGVTQTPKHLITATGQRVTLRCSPRSGDLSVYWYQQSLDQGLQFLIQYYNGEERAKGNILERFSAQQFPDLHSELNLSSLELGDSALYFCASSVGSGRSAEQFFGPGTRLTVL.

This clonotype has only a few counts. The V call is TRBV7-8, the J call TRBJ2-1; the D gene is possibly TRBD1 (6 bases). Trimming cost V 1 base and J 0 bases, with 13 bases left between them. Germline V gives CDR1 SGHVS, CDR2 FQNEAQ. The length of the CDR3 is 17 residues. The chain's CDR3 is CASSLEDSLYSYNEQFF. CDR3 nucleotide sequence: TGTGCCAGCAGCTTAGAGGACAGCCTCTACTCCTACAATGAGCAGTTCTTC. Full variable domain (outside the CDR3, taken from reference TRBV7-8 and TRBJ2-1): GAGVSQSPRYKVAKRGQDVALRCDPISGHVSLFWYQQALGQGPEFLTYFQNEAQLDKSGLPSDRFFAERPEGSVSTLKIQRTQQEDSAVYLCASSLEDSLYSYNEQFFGPGTRLTVL.

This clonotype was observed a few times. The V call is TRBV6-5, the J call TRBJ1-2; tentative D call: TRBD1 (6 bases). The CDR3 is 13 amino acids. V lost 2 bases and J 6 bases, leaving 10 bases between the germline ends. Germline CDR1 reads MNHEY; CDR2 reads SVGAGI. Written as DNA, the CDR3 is TGTGCCAGCAGTTACGGGACACGTGATGGCTACACCTTC. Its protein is CASSYGTRDGYTF.

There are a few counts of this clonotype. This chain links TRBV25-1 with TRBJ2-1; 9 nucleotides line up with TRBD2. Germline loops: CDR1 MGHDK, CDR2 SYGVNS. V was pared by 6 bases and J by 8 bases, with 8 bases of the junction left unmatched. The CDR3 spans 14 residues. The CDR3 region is CASRVAGELYEQFF. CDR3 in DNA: TGTGCCAGCAGGGTAGCGGGAGAGCTCTATGAGCAGTTCTTC.

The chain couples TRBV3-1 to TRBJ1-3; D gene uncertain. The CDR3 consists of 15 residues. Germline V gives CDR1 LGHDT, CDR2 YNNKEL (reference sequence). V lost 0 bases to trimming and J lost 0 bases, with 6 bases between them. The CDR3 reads CASSQEVASGNTIYF. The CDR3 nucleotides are TGTGCCAGCAGCCAAGAAGTAGCCTCTGGAAACACCATATATTTT.

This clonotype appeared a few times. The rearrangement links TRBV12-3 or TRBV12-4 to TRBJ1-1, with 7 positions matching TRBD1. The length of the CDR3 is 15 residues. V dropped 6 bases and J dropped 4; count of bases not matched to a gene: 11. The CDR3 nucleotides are TGTGCCAGCAGCCGTACGTCAGGGGGTCCCACTGAAGCTTTCTTT. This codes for CASSRTSGGPTEAFF.

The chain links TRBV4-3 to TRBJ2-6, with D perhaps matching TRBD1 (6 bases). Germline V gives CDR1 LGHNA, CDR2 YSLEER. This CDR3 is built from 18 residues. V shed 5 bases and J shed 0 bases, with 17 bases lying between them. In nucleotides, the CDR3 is TGCGCCAGCAGCTTGTCTGGGGGCGCCAACTCTGGGGCCAACGTCCTGACTTTC. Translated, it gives CASSLSGGANSGANVLTF.

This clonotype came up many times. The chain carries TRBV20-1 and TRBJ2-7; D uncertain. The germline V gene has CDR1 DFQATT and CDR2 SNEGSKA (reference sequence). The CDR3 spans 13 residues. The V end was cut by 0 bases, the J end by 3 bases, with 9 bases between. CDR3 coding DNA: TGCAGTGCTAGAGATCGGCCTGACTACGAGCAGTACTTC. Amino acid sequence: CSARDRPDYEQYF.

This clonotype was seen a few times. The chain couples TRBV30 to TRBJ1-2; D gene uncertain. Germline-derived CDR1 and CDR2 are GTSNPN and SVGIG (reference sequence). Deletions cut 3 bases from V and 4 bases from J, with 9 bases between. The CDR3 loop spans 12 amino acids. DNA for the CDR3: TGTGCCTGGAGCGAGGCAGGCTATGGCTACACCTTC. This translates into CAWSEAGYGYTF. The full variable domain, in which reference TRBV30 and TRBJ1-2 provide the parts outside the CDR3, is SQTIHQWPATLVQPVGSPLSLECTVEGTSNPNLYWYRQAAGRGLQLLFYSVGIGQISSEVPQNLSASRPQDRQFILSSKKLLLSDSGFYLCAWSEAGYGYTFGSGTRLTVV.

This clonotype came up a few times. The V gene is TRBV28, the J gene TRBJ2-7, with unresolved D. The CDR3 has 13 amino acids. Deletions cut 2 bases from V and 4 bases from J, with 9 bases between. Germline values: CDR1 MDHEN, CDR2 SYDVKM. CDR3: CASSLEDGYEQYF. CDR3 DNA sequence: TGTGCCAGCAGTTTAGAGGACGGGTACGAGCAGTACTTC. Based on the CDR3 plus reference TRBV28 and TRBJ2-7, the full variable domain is DVKVTQSSRYLVKRTGEKVFLECVQDMDHENMFWYRQDPGLGLRLIYFSYDVKMKEKGDIPEGYSVSREKKERFSLILESASTNQTSMYLCASSLEDGYEQYFGPGTRLTVT.

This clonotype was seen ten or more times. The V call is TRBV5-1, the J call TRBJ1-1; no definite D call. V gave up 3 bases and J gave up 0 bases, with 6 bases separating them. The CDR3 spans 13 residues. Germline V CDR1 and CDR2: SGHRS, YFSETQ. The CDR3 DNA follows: TGCGCCAGCAGCTCGCAAATGAACACTGAAGCTTTCTTT. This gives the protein CASSSQMNTEAFF.

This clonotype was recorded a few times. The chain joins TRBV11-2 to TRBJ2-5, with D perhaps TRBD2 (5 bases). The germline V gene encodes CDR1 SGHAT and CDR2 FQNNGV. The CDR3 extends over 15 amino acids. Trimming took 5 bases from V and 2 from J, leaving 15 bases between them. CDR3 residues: CASSNSGILQETQYF. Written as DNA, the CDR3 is TGTGCCAGCAGCAATTCCGGGATCTTACAAGAGACCCAGTACTTC. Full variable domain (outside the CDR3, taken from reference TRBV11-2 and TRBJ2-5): EAGVAQSPRYKIIEKRQSVAFWCNPISGHATLYWYQQILGQGPKLLIQFQNNGVVDDSQLPKDRFSAERLKGVDSTLKIQPAKLEDSAVYLCASSNSGILQETQYFGPGTRLLVL.

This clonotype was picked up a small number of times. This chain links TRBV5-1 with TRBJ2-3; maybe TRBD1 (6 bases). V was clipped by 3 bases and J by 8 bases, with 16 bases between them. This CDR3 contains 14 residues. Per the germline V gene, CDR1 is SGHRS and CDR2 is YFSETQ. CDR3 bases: TGCGCCAGCAGCTGGGGGCGACTCCCAGGTACGCAGTATTTT. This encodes CASSWGRLPGTQYF.

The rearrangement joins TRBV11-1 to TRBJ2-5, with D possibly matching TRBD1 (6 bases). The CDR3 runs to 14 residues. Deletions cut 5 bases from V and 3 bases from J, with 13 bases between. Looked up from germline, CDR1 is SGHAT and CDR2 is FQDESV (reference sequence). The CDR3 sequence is CASSRRDKKETQYF. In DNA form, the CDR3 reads TGTGCCAGCAGCCGCCGGGACAAGAAAGAGACCCAGTACTTC.

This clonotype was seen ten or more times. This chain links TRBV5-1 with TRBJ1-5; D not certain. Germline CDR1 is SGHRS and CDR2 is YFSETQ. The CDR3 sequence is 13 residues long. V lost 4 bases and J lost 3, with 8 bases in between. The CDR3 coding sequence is TGCGCCAGCAGCCTTTACCTCAATCAGCCCCAGCATTTT. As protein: CASSLYLNQPQHF.

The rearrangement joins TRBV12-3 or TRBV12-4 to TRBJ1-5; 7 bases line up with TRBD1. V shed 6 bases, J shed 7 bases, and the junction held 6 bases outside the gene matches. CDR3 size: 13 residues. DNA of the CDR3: TGTGCCAGCAGAAATAACAGGGGACAGCCCCAGCATTTT. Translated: CASRNNRGQPQHF.

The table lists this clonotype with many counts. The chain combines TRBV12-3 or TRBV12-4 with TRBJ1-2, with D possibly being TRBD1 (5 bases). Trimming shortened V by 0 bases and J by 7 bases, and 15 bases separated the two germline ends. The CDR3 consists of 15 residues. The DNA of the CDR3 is TGTGCCAGCAGTTTAGCTAGGGCAGGGCGAGCTGGCTACACCTTC. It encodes CASSLARAGRAGYTF.

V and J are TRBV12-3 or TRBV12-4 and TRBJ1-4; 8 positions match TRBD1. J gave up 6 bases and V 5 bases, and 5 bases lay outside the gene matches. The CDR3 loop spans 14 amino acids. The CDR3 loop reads CASSRTGLDEKLFF. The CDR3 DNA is TGTGCCAGCAGTCGGACAGGGCTGGATGAAAAACTGTTTTTT.

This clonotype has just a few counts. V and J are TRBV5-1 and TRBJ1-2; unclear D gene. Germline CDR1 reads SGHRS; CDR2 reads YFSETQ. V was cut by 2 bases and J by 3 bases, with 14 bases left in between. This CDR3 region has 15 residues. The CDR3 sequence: CASSLGQAGDYGYTF. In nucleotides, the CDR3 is TGCGCCAGCAGCTTAGGCCAGGCTGGGGACTATGGCTACACCTTC.

The CDR3 reads CSARNPAEGDTEAFF. CDR3 sequence (DNA): TGCAGTGCTAGAAACCCCGCGGAGGGGGACACTGAAGCTTTCTTT. The chain carries TRBV20-1 and TRBJ1-1, with a weak D call TRBD1 (6 bases). This CDR3 has 15 amino acids. Between the trimmed V and J ends, which lost 2 bases and 3 bases, there was a span of 16 bases. Germline V CDR1 and CDR2: DFQATT, SNEGSKA (reference sequence).

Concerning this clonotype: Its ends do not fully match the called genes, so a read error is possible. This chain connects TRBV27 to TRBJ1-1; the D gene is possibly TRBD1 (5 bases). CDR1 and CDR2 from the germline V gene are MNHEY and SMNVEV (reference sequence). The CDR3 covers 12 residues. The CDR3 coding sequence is TGTACCAGCAGTTACCAGGGTTCTGAAGCTTTCTTT. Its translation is CTSSYQGSEAFF.

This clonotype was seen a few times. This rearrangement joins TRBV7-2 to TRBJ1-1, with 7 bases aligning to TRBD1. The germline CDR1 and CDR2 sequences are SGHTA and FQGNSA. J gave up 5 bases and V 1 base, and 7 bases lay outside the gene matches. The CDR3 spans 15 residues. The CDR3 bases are TGTGCCAGCAGCTTAGTTTTGGCAGGGGGGACTGAAGCTTTCTTT. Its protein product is CASSLVLAGGTEAFF. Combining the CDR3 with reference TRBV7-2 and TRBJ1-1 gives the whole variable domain GAGVSQSPSNKVTEKGKDVELRCDPISGHTALYWYRQSLGQGLEFLIYFQGNSAPDKSGLPSDRFSAERTGGSVSTLTIQRTQQEDSAVYLCASSLVLAGGTEAFFGQGTRLTVV.